These T cell receptor beta chains were read from a single sample in a study of T cell changes during pregnancy in multiple sclerosis. Only in-frame clones appear in the TCRdb table, and some are missing; sequencing was by immunoSEQ multiplex PCR. The sample comprises more than 40,000 clones, 94% of which are singletons, and approximately 0.59% rests with the top ten. Sequencing was performed on CD4+ T cells from peripheral blood mononuclear cells, taken in the second trimester of pregnancy. All receptors come from a female donor with multiple sclerosis, enrolled in a pregnancy study. CDR3s leave out the opening cysteine and the closing phenylalanine or tryptophan. Expanded clones get a size class; other rows say once, few or many, or leave the size out.

j_gene	abundance	v_gene	CDR3aa
TRBJ1-5	NA	TRBV7-2	ASSLGGTTNQPQH
TRBJ1-6	NA	TRBV2	ASSEEGGNSPLH
TRBJ2-3	NA	TRBV11-1	ASSPWAGGKDTQY
TRBJ1-1	NA	TRBV5-4	ASSGGRDGQAF
TRBJ1-4	NA	TRBV19	ASRTGGTNEKLF
TRBJ2-7	few	TRBV5-4	ASRIDRGGEQY
TRBJ2-2	NA	TRBV27	ASRRGLAGGRTGELF
TRBJ1-1	NA	TRBV7-2	ASSLVPSGRNTEAF
TRBJ1-2	NA	TRBV6-5	ASSFNRGVYGYT
TRBJ1-2	NA	TRBV4-3	ASSQEARGVTYGYT
TRBJ2-7	NA	TRBV2	AITGLYRPYEQY
TRBJ2-3	NA	TRBV5-4	ASTLGGGGDTQY
TRBJ2-1	NA	TRBV9	ASSALTGGGWGNEQF
TRBJ2-7	NA	TRBV19	ASSPTGHRGSYEQY
TRBJ1-4	NA	TRBV2	ASSREEGSEKLF
TRBJ2-2	few	TRBV19	ASSPLDRQNTGELF
TRBJ2-3	NA	TRBV2	ASSERGGDTQY
TRBJ2-7	NA	TRBV5-5	ASSRGQGNEQY
TRBJ2-1	NA	TRBV4-1	ASSQDRGGAYNEQF
TRBJ2-3	NA	TRBV6-5	ASSSTGMAQY
TRBJ2-3	NA	TRBV7-2	ASSLSGTGITDTQY
TRBJ2-7	once	TRBV9	ASSAGTGGTYEQY
TRBJ1-1	NA	TRBV2	ARGRDTEAF
TRBJ1-2	NA	TRBV2	ASNKGESNYGYT
TRBJ2-3	NA	TRBV5-1	ASSPEGQNFWDTQY
TRBJ2-3	NA	TRBV7-2	ASTLFPDTQY
TRBJ1-1	NA	TRBV19	ASSIRQRGRGMNTEAF
TRBJ2-1	NA	TRBV5-1	ASSGGQGLGDEQF
TRBJ1-4	NA	TRBV9	ASSPRTGATNEKLF
TRBJ2-7	few	TRBV5-1	ASSVGRHSYEQY
TRBJ2-5	NA	TRBV7-2	ASSWGSGGPETQY
TRBJ1-2	NA	TRBV29-1	SVDRQDYGYT
TRBJ2-7	NA	TRBV11-3	ASSLDTDEQY
TRBJ1-4	once	TRBV18	ASSPAGGANEKLF
TRBJ1-1	NA	TRBV5-1	ASSRTGQTVNTEAF
TRBJ2-7	NA	TRBV7-9	ASSDDRVRYEQY
TRBJ1-4	NA	TRBV6-6	ASSYIGQGDEKLF
TRBJ2-2	NA	TRBV5-4	ASSLARTGAGELF
TRBJ1-2	NA	TRBV19	ASTLGQPYGYT
TRBJ2-1	NA	TRBV21-1	ASSNPRSGGLDNEQF
TRBJ2-7	NA	TRBV14	ASSQITGAFGNEQY
TRBJ1-4	NA	TRBV6-1	ASSEAREGGKLF